This T cell receptor beta chain was documented in a study of CD8+ T cells in alopecia areata. Details on this clone: The antigen remains undetermined.

Study results and limitations: Mice gave a clearer picture of TCR sharing than patients did, possibly for HLA-related reasons. For lesional scalp, especially alopecia totalis/universalis, clonality was higher than in normal scalp. Scalp samples also yield sequences from resident alphabeta T cells of normal skin.

Sorting of PBMCs yielded the CD4+ and CD8+ T cells. The CDR3 runs 14 residues. V was clipped by 2 bases and J by 7 bases; unmatched bases: 6. CDR1 and CDR2 (germline): GTSNPN, SVGIG (reference sequence). Reverse transcription of extracted RNA yielded cDNA, which provided the sequencing template. The method was immunoSEQ multiplex PCR; TCRdb's version includes in-frame clones alone and lacks a portion of them. The table includes over 150,000 clones, around 50% detected once. This clonotype originated in a human donor in good health. Source material: CD8+ T cells sorted from blood. The chain couples TRBV30 to TRBJ1-2, with TRBD1 matching 11 bases. CDR3: CAWSNGQGAVGYTF. CDR3 DNA sequence: TGTGCCTGGAGTAACGGACAGGGGGCAGTTGGCTACACCTTC.